Detailed here is one TCR beta chain. Its antigen is undetermined. This specimen comes from a study of CD4 T cells in relation to SARS-CoV-2 and coronaviruses. Study outcomes and limitations: Samples before the pandemic and after infection were not matched within any donor. SARS-CoV-2-driven expansion was significantly weaker in crossreactive than monoreactive clones.

The unexposed donors gave CD4+ T cells in about 2010-2019, prior to COVID-19. Isolation of CD4+ T cells took place after approximately 10 days in culture. As cell numbers allowed, unexposed-donor CD4+ T cells faced SARS-CoV-2 S/N and four cold-coronavirus spikes. Some clones are missing from TCRdb's copy, which holds only in-frame ones; the method was immunoSEQ multiplex PCR. The profile covers approximately 25,000 clones, with more than 60% appearing a single time and around 20% taken by the ten largest. Trimming cost V 6 bases and J 7 bases; bases outside gene matches: 11. Per germline, CDR1 SNHLY and CDR2 FYNNEI. The CDR3 sequence is 15 residues long.

The chain uses TRBV2 and TRBJ2-1; TRBD2 aligns across 8 bases. The material sequenced was CD4+ T cells from PBMCs, cultured in vitro. The clonotype originates from a human donor in good health. The CDR3, as DNA: TGTGCCAGCAGGCCACTAGCGGCCGTTCGGAATGAGCAGTTCTTC. Protein product: CASRPLAAVRNEQFF.